These T cell receptor beta chains were read from a single sample in a study of T-cell memory formation after mild COVID-19. TCRdb recomputed calls from the 5' RACE reads with MiXCR, one row per CDR3 protein. The sample has more than 450,000 distinct CDR3 sequences, roughly 18% seen once. Sequencing was performed on PBMCs or a T cell subset sorted from them (not recorded which). The receptors stem from an adult woman who had mild COVID-19 (a few samples of this study predate the infection). Cell type and time point are not known. CDR3s include the opening cysteine and the closing phenylalanine or tryptophan. The D gene is left open where the match is weak. A row's size may be missing; if present it is once, few, many or a size class.

V gene: TRBV20-1; D gene: .; clone size: few; J gene: TRBJ2-5; CDR3 protein: CSVRRRETQYF; CDR3 DNA: TGCAGTGTCCGCCGAAGAGAGACCCAGTACTTC
V gene: TRBV12-3/TRBV12-4; D gene: .; clone size: .; J gene: TRBJ2-1; CDR3 protein: CASSPRLGRNDYNEQFF; CDR3 DNA: TGTGCCAGCAGTCCCCGACTAGGACGGAACGATTACAATGAGCAGTTCTTC
V gene: TRBV4-3; D gene: TRBD1; clone size: few; J gene: TRBJ2-1; CDR3 protein: CASSPWDSYNEQFF; CDR3 DNA: TGCGCCAGCAGCCCGTGGGACAGTTACAATGAGCAGTTCTTC
V gene: TRBV7-9; D gene: .; clone size: few; J gene: TRBJ2-5; CDR3 protein: CASSLSGTQETQYF; CDR3 DNA: TGTGCCAGCAGCTTATCCGGGACACAAGAGACCCAGTACTTC
V gene: TRBV2; D gene: .; clone size: .; J gene: TRBJ2-2; CDR3 protein: CASSGHSNTGELFF; CDR3 DNA: TGTGCCAGCAGTGGACATTCGAACACCGGGGAGCTGTTTTTT
V gene: TRBV12-3/TRBV12-4; D gene: TRBD1; clone size: .; J gene: TRBJ2-5; CDR3 protein: CASSSGDRRYQETQYF; CDR3 DNA: TGTGCCAGCAGTTCCGGGGACAGGAGGTACCAAGAGACCCAGTACTTC
V gene: TRBV5-6; D gene: TRBD2; clone size: .; J gene: TRBJ2-7; CDR3 protein: CASSPGLADYEQYF; CDR3 DNA: TGTGCCAGCAGCCCAGGACTAGCGGACTACGAGCAGTACTTC
V gene: TRBV12-3/TRBV12-4; D gene: .; clone size: few; J gene: TRBJ1-1; CDR3 protein: CASISWGPHTEAFF; CDR3 DNA: TGTGCCAGCATCTCTTGGGGGCCCCACACTGAAGCTTTCTTT
V gene: TRBV7-9; D gene: .; clone size: .; J gene: TRBJ1-1; CDR3 protein: CASSLSSGTSEAFF; CDR3 DNA: TGTGCCAGCAGCTTGAGTTCCGGGACATCTGAAGCTTTCTTT
V gene: TRBV28; D gene: .; clone size: .; J gene: TRBJ1-3; CDR3 protein: CASSLGTRNTIYF; CDR3 DNA: TGTGCCAGCAGTCTTGGGACTCGAAACACCATATATTTT
V gene: TRBV11-2; D gene: TRBD2; clone size: few; J gene: TRBJ2-1; CDR3 protein: CASILGGSGYNEQFF; CDR3 DNA: TGTGCCAGCATCCTCGGCGGGAGTGGTTACAATGAGCAGTTCTTC
V gene: TRBV20-1; D gene: .; clone size: .; J gene: TRBJ2-7; CDR3 protein: CSAPRSQGNEQYF; CDR3 DNA: TGCAGTGCTCCTAGGTCGCAGGGGAACGAGCAGTACTTC
V gene: TRBV7-9; D gene: .; clone size: .; J gene: TRBJ2-3; CDR3 protein: CAAVAGGTDTQYF; CDR3 DNA: TGTGCCGCCGTAGCAGGGGGCACAGATACGCAGTATTTT
V gene: TRBV29-1; D gene: .; clone size: .; J gene: TRBJ1-1; CDR3 protein: CSVERRINLMNTEAFF; CDR3 DNA: TGCAGCGTTGAACGCAGGATTAATTTAATGAACACTGAAGCTTTCTTT
V gene: TRBV5-1; D gene: .; clone size: .; J gene: TRBJ1-4; CDR3 protein: CASSWNRAVEEKLFF; CDR3 DNA: TGCGCCAGCAGCTGGAACCGGGCCGTGGAAGAAAAACTGTTTTTT
V gene: TRBV7-2; D gene: .; clone size: .; J gene: TRBJ2-3; CDR3 protein: CASSSLEEGDTSTDTQYF; CDR3 DNA: TGTGCCAGCAGCTCCTTGGAGGAGGGAGATACTAGCACAGATACGCAGTATTTT
V gene: TRBV15; D gene: TRBD2; clone size: .; J gene: TRBJ2-7; CDR3 protein: CATSRGSVGTSHEQYF; CDR3 DNA: TGTGCCACCAGCAGAGGTTCGGTAGGGACTAGTCACGAGCAGTACTTC
V gene: TRBV24-1; D gene: .; clone size: few; J gene: TRBJ2-3; CDR3 protein: CATSDNSGYTDTQYF; CDR3 DNA: TGTGCCACCAGTGATAATAGCGGATACACAGATACGCAGTATTTT
V gene: TRBV7-9; D gene: .; clone size: .; J gene: TRBJ1-2; CDR3 protein: CASSLATEVYGLDDYGYTF; CDR3 DNA: TGTGCCAGCAGCTTAGCTACGGAGGTCTATGGCTTGGATGACTATGGCTACACCTTC
V gene: TRBV7-2; D gene: TRBD1; clone size: .; J gene: TRBJ1-2; CDR3 protein: CASSPGQGLRGYTF; CDR3 DNA: TGTGCCAGCAGCCCGGGACAGGGGTTGAGGGGCTACACCTTC
V gene: TRBV25-1; D gene: .; clone size: .; J gene: TRBJ2-7; CDR3 protein: CATKGSGTYEQYF; CDR3 DNA: TGTGCCACCAAGGGGTCCGGGACCTACGAGCAGTACTTC
V gene: TRBV6-5; D gene: .; clone size: .; J gene: TRBJ1-2; CDR3 protein: CASSYVAGGYTF; CDR3 DNA: TGTGCCAGCAGTTACGTGGCGGGGGGCTACACCTTC
V gene: TRBV18; D gene: .; clone size: few; J gene: TRBJ1-3; CDR3 protein: CASSPEGNTIYF; CDR3 DNA: TGTGCCAGCTCACCTGAGGGAAACACCATATATTTT
V gene: TRBV29-1; D gene: .; clone size: .; J gene: TRBJ1-2; CDR3 protein: CSVWEDRMGNYGYTF; CDR3 DNA: TGCAGCGTTTGGGAGGATCGAATGGGGAACTATGGCTACACCTTC
V gene: TRBV21-1; D gene: .; clone size: .; J gene: TRBJ2-1; CDR3 protein: CASSNRREAPSSYNEQFF; CDR3 DNA: TGTGCCAGCAGCAACCGAAGGGAGGCACCAAGCTCCTACAATGAGCAGTTCTTC
V gene: TRBV3-1; D gene: .; clone size: .; J gene: TRBJ1-1; CDR3 protein: CASSQVTTFF; CDR3 DNA: TGTGCCAGCAGCCAAGTGACGACTTTCTTT
V gene: TRBV29-1; D gene: .; clone size: few; J gene: TRBJ1-1; CDR3 protein: CSVLSGTEAFF; CDR3 DNA: TGCAGCGTTTTATCTGGGACTGAAGCTTTCTTT
V gene: TRBV11-3; D gene: .; clone size: few; J gene: TRBJ2-4; CDR3 protein: CASSPSPVLAKNIQYF; CDR3 DNA: TGTGCCAGCAGCCCATCTCCCGTACTAGCCAAAAACATTCAGTACTTC
V gene: TRBV27; D gene: .; clone size: .; J gene: TRBJ2-2; CDR3 protein: CASSLSTRRTVNTGELFF; CDR3 DNA: TGTGCCAGCAGTTTATCGACCCGGCGGACGGTGAACACCGGGGAGCTGTTTTTT
V gene: TRBV9; D gene: .; clone size: few; J gene: TRBJ2-1; CDR3 protein: CASSAAGIQRNEQFF; CDR3 DNA: TGTGCCAGCAGCGCTGCAGGGATCCAGCGAAATGAGCAGTTCTTC
V gene: TRBV7-8; D gene: TRBD2; clone size: .; J gene: TRBJ2-5; CDR3 protein: CASTDFLRLAGGGEETQYF; CDR3 DNA: TGTGCCAGCACCGACTTCCTGAGGCTAGCGGGAGGAGGGGAAGAGACCCAGTACTTC